This TCR beta chain comes out of a study of response to subunit inactivated influenza vaccine. This CDR3 spans 18 amino acids. Trimming cost V 6 bases and J 5 bases; bases outside gene matches: 15. This clonotype was picked up many times. Its antigen remains unknown. Study results and caveats: It was the authors' suggestion that each seasonal influenza vaccination recruits few new T cells.

From the RT-PCR reads, TCRdb called clonotypes with MiXCR, one entry per CDR3 protein. The data show about 620,000 distinct CDR3 sequences, about 11% seen once. This sample was also put to use in a study of T cells expressing NK-cell markers. This second study notes: Template switching by 5'RACE with UMIs generated the TCR beta cDNA. HCMV seropositivity characterized seven of the eight sequenced donors, and seronegativity one. Whether expanded NKG2C-expressing T cell clones recognize HCMV is unknown.

The chain links TRBV12-3 or TRBV12-4 to TRBJ2-4; TRBD1 matches at 11 bases. This TCR was recovered from a man aged 50 to 59 who received an inactivated influenza vaccine. The sample was PBMCs from blood, taken on the day of vaccination. The CDR3 DNA is TGTGCCAGCAGCCAAATCATCCGAGGACAGGGGGCCCAAAACATTCAGTACTTC. Amino acid sequence: CASSQIIRGQGAQNIQYF.